This TCR beta chain was captured by sequencing in a study of T cells expressing NK-cell markers. Whole-study context: Sorted CD3+CD56+NKG2C+, CD3+CD56+NKG2C- and CD3+CD56-NKG2C+ T cells provided the TCR beta repertoires.

Each CDR3 protein gets one entry in TCRdb, which reprocessed the 5' RACE reads and gives no DNA. The table lists under 200,000 distinct CDR3 sequences. The CDR3 loop spans 13 amino acids. The study's findings and limits: Whether expanded NKG2C-expressing T cell clones recognize HCMV is unknown.

Notes on this clonotype: What it binds is unknown.

The rearrangement joins TRBV12-3 or TRBV12-4 to TRBJ1-5. The TCR comes from a woman aged 18 to 75 in good health. Sequencing was carried out using blood T cells: a sorted CD56 or NKG2C T cell subset, CD4+ or CD8+ T cells, or bulk PBMC T cells (not recorded which). This CDR3 is CASRFGGNQPQHF.